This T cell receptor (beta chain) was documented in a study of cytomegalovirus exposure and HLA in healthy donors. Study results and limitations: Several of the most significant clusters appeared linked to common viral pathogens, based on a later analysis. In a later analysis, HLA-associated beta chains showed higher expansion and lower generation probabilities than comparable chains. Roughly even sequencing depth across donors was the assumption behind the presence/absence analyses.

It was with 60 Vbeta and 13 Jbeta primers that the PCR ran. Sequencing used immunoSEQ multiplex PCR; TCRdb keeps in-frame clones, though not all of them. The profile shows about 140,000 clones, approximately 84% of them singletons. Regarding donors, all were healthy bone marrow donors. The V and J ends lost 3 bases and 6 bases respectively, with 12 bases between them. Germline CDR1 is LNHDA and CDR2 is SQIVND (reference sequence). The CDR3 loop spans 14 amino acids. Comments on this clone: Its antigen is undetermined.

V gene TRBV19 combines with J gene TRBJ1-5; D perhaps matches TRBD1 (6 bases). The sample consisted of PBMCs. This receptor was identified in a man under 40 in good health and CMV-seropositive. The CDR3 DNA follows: TGTGCCAGTAGTATTCAGGGGCTCGGTCAGCCCCAGCATTTT. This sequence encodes CASSIQGLGQPQHF.